This TCR beta chain appears in the sequencing data of a study of a mutant IDH1 vaccine in newly diagnosed glioma. Germline V gene data show CDR1 as MNHEY and CDR2 as SMNVEV (reference sequence). The CDR3 is 15 amino acids. With 6 bases clipped from V and 3 bases from J, the junction kept 6 bases outside the gene matches. Method: immunoSEQ multiplex PCR; TCRdb's copy keeps in-frame clones and lacks some. The sample has about 33,000 clones; around nine tenths are singletons. This clone was observed once. Time point indicated: baseline, week 1 (first vaccination visit). Specified treatment: pre-vaccination baseline after standard-of-care therapy.

The source of this sequence is a woman aged 40 to 50 with glioma. The sequencing used PBMCs, collected from a glioma patient treated with radiotherapy, temozolomide or both. The J gene is TRBJ2-1, the V gene TRBV27, with TRBD1 matching over 9 bases. The CDR3, as DNA: TGTGCCAGCAGACAACCGGGACAGGGCTACAATGAGCAGTTCTTC. Translating gives CASRQPGQGYNEQFF.